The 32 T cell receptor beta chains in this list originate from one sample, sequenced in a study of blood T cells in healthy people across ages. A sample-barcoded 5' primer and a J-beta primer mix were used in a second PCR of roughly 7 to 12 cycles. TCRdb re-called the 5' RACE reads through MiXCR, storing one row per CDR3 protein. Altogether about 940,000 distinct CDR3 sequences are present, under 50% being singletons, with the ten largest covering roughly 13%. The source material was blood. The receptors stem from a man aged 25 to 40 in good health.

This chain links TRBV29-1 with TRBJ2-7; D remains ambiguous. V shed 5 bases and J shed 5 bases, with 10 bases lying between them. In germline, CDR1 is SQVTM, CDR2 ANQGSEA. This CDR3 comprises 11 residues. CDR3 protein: CSVHSRDEQYF. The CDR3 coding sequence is TGCAGCGTTCACTCCCGGGACGAGCAGTACTTC.

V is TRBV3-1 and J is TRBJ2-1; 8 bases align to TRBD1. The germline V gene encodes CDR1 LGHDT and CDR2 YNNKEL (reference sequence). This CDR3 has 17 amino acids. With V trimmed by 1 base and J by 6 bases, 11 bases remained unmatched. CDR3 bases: TGTGCCAGCAGCCAAGTCGATGAAGGACAGGGTATCAATGAGCAGTTCTTC. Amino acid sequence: CASSQVDEGQGINEQFF.

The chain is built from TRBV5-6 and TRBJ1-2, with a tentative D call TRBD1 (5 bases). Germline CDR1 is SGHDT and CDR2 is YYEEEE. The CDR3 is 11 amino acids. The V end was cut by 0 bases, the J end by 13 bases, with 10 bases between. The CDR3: CASSLGRGGTF. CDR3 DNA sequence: TGTGCCAGCAGCTTGGGTAGGGGCGGCACCTTC.

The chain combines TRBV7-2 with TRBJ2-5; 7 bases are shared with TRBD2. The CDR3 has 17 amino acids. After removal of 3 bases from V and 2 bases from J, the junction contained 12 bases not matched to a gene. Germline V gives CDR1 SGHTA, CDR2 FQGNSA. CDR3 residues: CASSFRDLAEIQETQYF. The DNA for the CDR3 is TGTGCCAGCAGCTTTAGAGATCTAGCGGAGATTCAAGAGACCCAGTACTTC.

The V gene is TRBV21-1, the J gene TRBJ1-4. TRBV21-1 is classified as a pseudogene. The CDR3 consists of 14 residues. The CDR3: CASSSGWLREKLFF. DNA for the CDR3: TGTGCCAGCAGCTCGGGTTGGTTAAGAGAAAAACTGTTTTTT.

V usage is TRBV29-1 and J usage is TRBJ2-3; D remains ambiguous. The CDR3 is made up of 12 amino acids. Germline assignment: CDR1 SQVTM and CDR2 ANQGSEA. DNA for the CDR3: TGCTCTGACACCTACGACACAGATACGCAGTATTTT. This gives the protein CSDTYDTDTQYF.

CDR3 coding DNA: TGTGCCAGCAGCAAAGTCGGGAATACGCAGTATTTT. Translating it yields CASSKVGNTQYF. This chain uses TRBV7-9 with TRBJ2-3; TRBD2 might be the D (5 bases). The CDR3 runs 12 residues. Germline CDR1 is SEHNR and CDR2 is FQNEAQ (reference sequence). V gave up 5 bases and J gave up 7 bases, with 10 bases separating them.

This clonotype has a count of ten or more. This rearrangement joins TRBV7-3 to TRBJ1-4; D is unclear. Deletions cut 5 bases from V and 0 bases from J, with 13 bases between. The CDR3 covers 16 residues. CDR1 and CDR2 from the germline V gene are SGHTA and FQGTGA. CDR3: CASSLPTGATNEKLFF. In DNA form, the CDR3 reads TGTGCCAGCAGCCTCCCTACGGGTGCAACTAATGAAAAACTGTTTTTT.

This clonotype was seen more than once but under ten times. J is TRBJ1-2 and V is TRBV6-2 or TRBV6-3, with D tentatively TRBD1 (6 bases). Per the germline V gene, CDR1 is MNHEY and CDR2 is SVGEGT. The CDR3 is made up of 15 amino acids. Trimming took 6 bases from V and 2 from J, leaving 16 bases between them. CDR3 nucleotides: TGTGCCAGCAGCCAAAAGGGGGAGCTCAACTATGGCTACACCTTC. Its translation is CASSQKGELNYGYTF.

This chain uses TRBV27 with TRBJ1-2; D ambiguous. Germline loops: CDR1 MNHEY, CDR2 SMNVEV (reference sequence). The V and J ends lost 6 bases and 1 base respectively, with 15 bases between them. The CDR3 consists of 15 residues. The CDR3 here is CASRRTSDFNYGYTF. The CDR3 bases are TGTGCCAGCAGGAGGACGAGCGACTTTAACTATGGCTACACCTTC.

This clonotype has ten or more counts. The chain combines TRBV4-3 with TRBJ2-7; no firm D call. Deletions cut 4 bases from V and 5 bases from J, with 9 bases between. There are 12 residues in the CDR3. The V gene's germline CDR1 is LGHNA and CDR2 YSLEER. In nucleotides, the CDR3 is TGCGCCAGCAGCCTCGTCGCCCACGAGCAGTACTTC. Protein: CASSLVAHEQYF.

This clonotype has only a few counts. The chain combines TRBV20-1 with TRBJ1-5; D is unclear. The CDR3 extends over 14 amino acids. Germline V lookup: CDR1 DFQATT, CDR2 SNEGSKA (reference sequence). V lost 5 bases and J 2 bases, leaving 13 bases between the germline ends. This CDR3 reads CSALREAGNQPQHF. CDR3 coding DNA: TGCAGTGCTCTCCGGGAGGCGGGCAATCAGCCCCAGCATTTT.

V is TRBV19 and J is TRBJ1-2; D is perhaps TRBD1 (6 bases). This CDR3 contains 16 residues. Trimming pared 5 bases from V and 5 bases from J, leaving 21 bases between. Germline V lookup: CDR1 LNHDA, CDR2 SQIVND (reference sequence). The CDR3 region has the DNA TGTGCCAGTAGTCCCTCTGACAGGCTCATTGCTTATGGCTACACCTTC. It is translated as CASSPSDRLIAYGYTF.

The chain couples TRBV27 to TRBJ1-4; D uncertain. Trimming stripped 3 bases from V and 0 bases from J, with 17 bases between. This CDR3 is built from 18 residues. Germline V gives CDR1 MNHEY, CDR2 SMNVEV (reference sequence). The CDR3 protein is CASSFRPYERTTNEKLFF. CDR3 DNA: TGTGCCAGCAGTTTCCGACCATATGAAAGAACAACTAATGAAAAACTGTTTTTT.

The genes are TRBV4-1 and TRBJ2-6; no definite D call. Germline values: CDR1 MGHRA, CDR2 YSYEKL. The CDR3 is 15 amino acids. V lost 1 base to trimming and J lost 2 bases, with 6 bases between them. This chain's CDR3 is CASSQGRTGANVLTF. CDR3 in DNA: TGCGCCAGCAGCCAAGGGCGGACTGGGGCCAACGTCCTGACTTTC.

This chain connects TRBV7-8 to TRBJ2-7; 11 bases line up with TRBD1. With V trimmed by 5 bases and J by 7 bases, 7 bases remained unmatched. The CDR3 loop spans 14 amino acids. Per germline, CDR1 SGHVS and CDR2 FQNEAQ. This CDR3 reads CASSLGTGGNEQYF. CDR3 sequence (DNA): TGTGCCAGCAGCCTCGGGACAGGGGGAAATGAGCAGTACTTC.

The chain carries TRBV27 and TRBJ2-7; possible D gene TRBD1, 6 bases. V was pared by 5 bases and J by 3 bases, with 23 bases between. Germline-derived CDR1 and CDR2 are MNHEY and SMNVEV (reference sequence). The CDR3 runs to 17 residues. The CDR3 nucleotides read TGTGCCAGCAGTACAAGGGGGTTCGGCAGTTCGGTCTACGAGCAGTACTTC. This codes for CASSTRGFGSSVYEQYF.

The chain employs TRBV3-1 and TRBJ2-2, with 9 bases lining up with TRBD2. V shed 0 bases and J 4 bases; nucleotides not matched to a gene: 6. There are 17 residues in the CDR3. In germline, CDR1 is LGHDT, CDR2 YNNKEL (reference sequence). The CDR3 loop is CASSQDRRTSVTGELFF. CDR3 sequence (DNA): TGTGCCAGCAGCCAAGATCGGAGGACTAGCGTCACCGGGGAGCTGTTTTTT.

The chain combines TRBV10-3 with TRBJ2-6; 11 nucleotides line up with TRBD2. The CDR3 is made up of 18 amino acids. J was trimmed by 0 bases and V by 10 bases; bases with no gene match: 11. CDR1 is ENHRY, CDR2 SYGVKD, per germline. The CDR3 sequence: CATTKLLAGDSGANVLTF. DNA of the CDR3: TGTGCCACCACCAAGTTACTAGCGGGGGACTCTGGGGCCAACGTCCTGACTTTC.

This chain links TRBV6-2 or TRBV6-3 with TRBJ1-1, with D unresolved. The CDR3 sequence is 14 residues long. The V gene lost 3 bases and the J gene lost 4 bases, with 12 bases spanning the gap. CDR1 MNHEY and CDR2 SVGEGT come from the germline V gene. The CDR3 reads CASSYPLSGTEAFF. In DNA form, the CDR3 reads TGTGCCAGCAGTTATCCTTTGAGCGGCACTGAAGCTTTCTTT.

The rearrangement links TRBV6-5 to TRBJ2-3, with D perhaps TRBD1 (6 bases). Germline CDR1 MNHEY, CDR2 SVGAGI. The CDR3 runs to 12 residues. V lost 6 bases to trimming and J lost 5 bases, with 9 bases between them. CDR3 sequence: CASRSTGDTQYF. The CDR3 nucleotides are TGTGCCAGCAGGTCGACAGGAGATACGCAGTATTTT.

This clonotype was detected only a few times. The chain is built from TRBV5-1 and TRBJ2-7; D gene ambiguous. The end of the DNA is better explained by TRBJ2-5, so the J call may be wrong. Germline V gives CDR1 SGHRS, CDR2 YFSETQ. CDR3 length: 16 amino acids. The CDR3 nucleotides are TGCGCCAGCAGCTTGGCCAGTGCTAGTATAGCAGAGACCCAGTACTTC. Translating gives CASSLASASIAETQYF.

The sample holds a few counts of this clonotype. In nucleotides, the CDR3 is TGTGCCAGCACTAGGTCCCTAGCGGCCCCCTACAATGAGCAGTTCTTC. Translation: CASTRSLAAPYNEQFF. The V gene is TRBV27, the J gene TRBJ2-1, with 7 bases identical to TRBD2. Germline CDR1 and CDR2: MNHEY and SMNVEV (reference sequence). The CDR3 spans 16 residues. The V segment lost 7 bases and the J segment 2 bases; nucleotides outside the gene matches: 11.

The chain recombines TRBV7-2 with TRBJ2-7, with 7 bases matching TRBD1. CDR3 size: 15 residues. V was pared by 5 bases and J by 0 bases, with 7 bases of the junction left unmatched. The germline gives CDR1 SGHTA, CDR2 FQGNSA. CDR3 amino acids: CASSQAGDSSYEQYF. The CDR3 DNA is TGTGCCAGCAGCCAGGCTGGGGACAGCTCCTACGAGCAGTACTTC.

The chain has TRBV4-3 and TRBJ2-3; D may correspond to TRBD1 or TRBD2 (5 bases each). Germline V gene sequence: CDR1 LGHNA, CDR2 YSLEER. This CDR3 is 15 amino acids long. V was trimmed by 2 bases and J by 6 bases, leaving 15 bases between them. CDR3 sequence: CASSQPGRRTDTQYF. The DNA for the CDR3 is TGCGCCAGCAGCCAACCGGGACGGAGGACGGATACGCAGTATTTT.

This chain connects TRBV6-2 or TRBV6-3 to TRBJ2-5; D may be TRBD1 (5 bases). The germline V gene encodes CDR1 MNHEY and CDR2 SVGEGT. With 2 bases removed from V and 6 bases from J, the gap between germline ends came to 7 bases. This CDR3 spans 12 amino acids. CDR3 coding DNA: TGTGCCAGCAGTTACAGGGGAAAGACCCAGTACTTC. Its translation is CASSYRGKTQYF.

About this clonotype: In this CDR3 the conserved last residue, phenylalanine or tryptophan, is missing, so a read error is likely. CDR3 sequence (DNA): TGTGCCAGCAGGGGACTAGCAAACGGAATCTACGAGCAGTACTAC. Translation: CASRGLANGIYEQYY. J is TRBJ2-4 and V is TRBV28, with TRBD2 identical over 9 bases. The assigned J gene may be wrong: the sequence end matches TRBJ2-7 better. The CDR3 extends over 15 amino acids. Germline-derived CDR1 and CDR2 are MDHEN and SYDVKM.

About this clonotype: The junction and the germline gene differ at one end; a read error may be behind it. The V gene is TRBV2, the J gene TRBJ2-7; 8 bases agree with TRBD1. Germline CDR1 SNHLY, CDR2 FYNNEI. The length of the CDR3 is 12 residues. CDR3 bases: TGTGCCAGTGAAGGACAGGGCTACAAGCAGTACTTC. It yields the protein CASEGQGYKQYF.

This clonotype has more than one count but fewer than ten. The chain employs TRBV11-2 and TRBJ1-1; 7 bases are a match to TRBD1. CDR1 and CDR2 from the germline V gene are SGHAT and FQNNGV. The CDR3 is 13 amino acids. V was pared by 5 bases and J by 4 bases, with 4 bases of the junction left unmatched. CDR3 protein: CASSLQGPTEAFF. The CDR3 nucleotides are TGTGCCAGCAGCCTACAGGGGCCCACTGAAGCTTTCTTT.

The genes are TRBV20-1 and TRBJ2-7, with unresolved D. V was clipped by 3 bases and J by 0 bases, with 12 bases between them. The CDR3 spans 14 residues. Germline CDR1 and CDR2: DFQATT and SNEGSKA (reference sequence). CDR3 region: CSASQDVSSYEQYF. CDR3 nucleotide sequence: TGCAGTGCTAGCCAGGACGTAAGCTCCTACGAGCAGTACTTC.

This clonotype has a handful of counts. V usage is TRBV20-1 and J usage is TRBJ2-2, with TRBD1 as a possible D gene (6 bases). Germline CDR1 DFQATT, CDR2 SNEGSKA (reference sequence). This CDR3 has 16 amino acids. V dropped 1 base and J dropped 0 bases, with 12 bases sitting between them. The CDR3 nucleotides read TGCAGTGCTAGAGTCATCAGGGGTCCGAACACCGGGGAGCTGTTTTTT. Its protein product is CSARVIRGPNTGELFF.

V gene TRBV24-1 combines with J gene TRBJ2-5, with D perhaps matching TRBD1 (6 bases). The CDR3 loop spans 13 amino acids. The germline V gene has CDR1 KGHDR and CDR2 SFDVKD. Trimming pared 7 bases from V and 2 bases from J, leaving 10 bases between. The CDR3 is CATSRDIQETQYF. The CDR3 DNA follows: TGTGCCACCAGCCGGGACATTCAAGAGACCCAGTACTTC.